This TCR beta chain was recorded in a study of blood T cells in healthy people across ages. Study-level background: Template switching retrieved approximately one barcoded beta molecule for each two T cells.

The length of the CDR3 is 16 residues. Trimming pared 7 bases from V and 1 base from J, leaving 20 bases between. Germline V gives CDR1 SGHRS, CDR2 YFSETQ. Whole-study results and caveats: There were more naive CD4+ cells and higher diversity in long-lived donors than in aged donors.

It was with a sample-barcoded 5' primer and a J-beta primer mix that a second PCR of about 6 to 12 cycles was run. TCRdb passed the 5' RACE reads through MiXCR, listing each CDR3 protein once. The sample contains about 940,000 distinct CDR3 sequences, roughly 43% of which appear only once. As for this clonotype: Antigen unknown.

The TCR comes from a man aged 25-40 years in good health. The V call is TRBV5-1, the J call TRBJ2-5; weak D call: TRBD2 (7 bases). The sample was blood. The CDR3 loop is CASLTSGGGAQETQYF. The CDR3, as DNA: TGCGCCAGCCTCACCTCTGGAGGGGGGGCCCAAGAGACCCAGTACTTC. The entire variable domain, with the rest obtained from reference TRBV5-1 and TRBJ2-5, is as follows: KAGVTQTPRYLIKTRGQQVTLSCSPISGHRSVSWYQQTPGQGLQFLFEYFSETQRNKGNFPGRFSGRQFSNSRSEMNVSTLELGDSALYLCASLTSGGGAQETQYFGPGTRLLVL.